This T cell receptor (beta chain) was sequenced for a study of long-term antiretroviral therapy in people with HIV. V was trimmed by 3 bases and J by 3 bases, leaving 11 bases between them. The CDR3 runs 14 residues. Per the germline V gene, CDR1 is SEHNR and CDR2 is FQNEAQ (reference sequence). Researchers ran immunoSEQ v3.0 at survey level. Using immunoSEQ multiplex PCR, the repertoire was profiled, and TCRdb retains in-frame clones only, with some absent. The sample has 30,000 or so clones; approximately 74% are singletons. As regards this clone: Its specificity is not known.

Study results and caveats: Even long-term ART left TRB diversity below transplant donor controls, despite gains.

The source is a man aged 45-65 years with HIV. The chain links TRBV7-9 to TRBJ2-5, with D perhaps matching TRBD2 (6 bases). The sample in question was unsorted PBMCs, obtained 3 years after starting antiretroviral therapy. The CDR3 here is CASSFNTGEETQYF. The CDR3 DNA sequence: TGTGCCAGCAGCTTCAATACGGGGGAAGAGACCCAGTACTTC.